The text below deals with one T cell receptor (beta chain). Its antigen is not yet known. The junction does not match germline at one end; this may be a read error. The 39 donors, aged 6 to 90 years, were systemically healthy Caucasian individuals from Russia. Around 9.7 milliliters of peripheral blood were collected from each donor into EDTA-treated Vacutainer tubes. Ficoll-Paque density-gradient centrifugation was used to isolate PBMCs, with at least 6.5 million per sample. Total RNA was extracted from PBMCs with Trizol reagent, with at least 6 micrograms obtained per sample. Naive CD45RAhigh/CD27high T cell percentages were measured by flow cytometry on a PBMC aliquot from every donor. This specimen belongs to a study of blood T cells in healthy people across ages (dated by TCRdb to 2013 to 2016). Regarding the complete study: In model experiments, roughly one uniquely barcoded TCR beta cDNA molecule per two T cells was captured by template switching. The donors were split into four age groups: young (average 16 years), middle-aged (roughly 39), aged (over 55) and long-lived (approximately 89). Age-related changes in TCR beta repertoire diversity were measured in the study by deep sequencing normalized with unique cDNA molecular identifiers. For two donors (one aged 18 to 30 and one aged 80 or older), the study analyzed two additional independent replicas of 1 million unique cDNA reads from the same blood draw. To avoid experimental bias, donors of different ages were distributed randomly across sequencing lanes. General findings and caveats noted by the study authors: Since profiling was done on bulk unsorted PBMCs, naive and antigen-experienced compartments could not be conclusively compared. The percentage of naive T cells measured by flow cytometry correlated strongly with observed TCR beta diversity. Observed TCR beta diversity per million T cells fell roughly linearly with age, and a significant reduction was already apparent by age about 38. The CMV infection status of donors was not known, potentially confounding age-related changes in expanded clonotypes. Estimates of total diversity based on one million sequenced T cells were regarded as lower bounds and as underestimates. Compared with the aged group, the long-lived group had more naive CD4+ T cells, fewer expanded clones and increased TCR diversity, suggesting age selection.

The germline V gene gives CDR1 as KGHSH and CDR2 as LQKENI. Counted from cysteine to phenylalanine, this CDR3 has 15 amino acids. Only the CDR3 DNA stays, 45 bases, in frame from base 1. Receptor libraries were prepared by 5' RACE. TCRdb names Illumina HiSeq 2500 as the instrument used. A second PCR of about 6 to 11 cycles was performed with a sample-barcoded 5' primer and a J-beta primer mix. A template-switch 5' adaptor carrying 12 random nucleotides introduced a unique molecular identifier onto each TCR beta cDNA molecule. At least 2.5 million CDR3-containing paired-end reads were obtained from each sample. First-strand cDNA was synthesized from all RNA with the Mint cDNA synthesis kit, primed by a TRBC-specific oligonucleotide. Following uracil-DNA glycosylase treatment, a first 18-cycle PCR with universal primers M1SS and BC2_uni_R was performed on all cDNA. Processing in the source paper ran as follows. For normalization, 1 million high-quality reads, each with a distinct molecular identifier, were randomly selected from each sample. Instead of being binned into consensus sequences, reads that shared molecular identifiers were thrown out. MiTCR, set to a Q25 quality threshold and the strictest error-elimination algorithm, was used for CDR3 identification, clonotype clustering and error correction. A nonparametric unseen species model with Euler transformation was used to estimate lower-bound total TCR beta diversity. TCRdb redid the processing of the public reads, applying fastp at Q25 and MiXCR, and retained in-frame beta chains. Rows matching on CDR3 protein sequence are summarized as one entry with the most common DNA and genes. TCRdb's processing, not the study's, gives the V and J calls here. The sample table contains around 1,500,000 distinct CDR3 sequences; only one count was recorded for roughly 30% of them. The top ten constitute less than 9.5% of the sample.

Sequenced sample: blood. This sequence uses TRBV18 and TRBJ2-3, with a tentative D gene TRBD2 over 6 matching bases. The source is a woman aged 25-40 years in good health. CDR3 region: CAGSPPLASTDTQYF. The DNA sequence is as follows: TGTGCCGGCTCACCACCGCTAGCGAGCACAGATACGCAGTATTTT.